One T cell receptor beta chain is described in this entry. The antigen is unknown. Primers included in the PCR were 60 Vbeta and 13 Jbeta primers. Assay: immunoSEQ multiplex PCR; the TCRdb copy retains only in-frame clones and omits some. This sample has around 150,000 clones; roughly 85% occur once, and the top ten carry about 2%. The data belong to a study of cytomegalovirus exposure and HLA in healthy donors. General study results and limits: HLA-A and HLA-B allele assignments for most subjects were reportedly predicted accurately using TCR beta sequences. Trimming of TCR beta V- and J-genes showed a link, identified in a later analysis, to a missense DCLRE1C variant.

Germline loops: CDR1 SGHKS, CDR2 YYEKEE (reference sequence). The V and J ends lost 0 bases and 6 bases, in that order; junction bases with no gene match: 10. CDR3 length: 17 amino acids. This receptor was taken from a man in his late teens or twenties in good health and CMV-seropositive. This chain joins TRBV5-5 and TRBJ2-2; 8 bases agree with TRBD2. Specimen: PBMCs. CDR3 region: CASSLAAGGSYAGELFF. The CDR3 coding sequence is TGTGCCAGCAGCTTGGCCGCGGGGGGCAGTTACGCCGGGGAGCTGTTTTTT.